The 2 T cell receptor beta chains listed next were all sequenced from one sample in a study of blood T cell repertoires in COVID-19. Assay used: immunoSEQ multiplex PCR; TCRdb lists only in-frame clones, some missing. The top ten hold 0.85% to 0.9% of the sample, which has some 270,000 clones, about 85% seen once. The sample taken for sequencing was peripheral blood. Receptor source: a human donor with COVID-19, enrolled during active disease. The donor label of this sample is uncertain.

This chain links TRBV7-2 with TRBJ1-6, with 8 bases that match TRBD1. Germline trimming cut 5 bases from V and 7 bases from J; bases unmatched to any gene: 7. This CDR3 is built from 15 residues. The germline gives CDR1 SGHTA, CDR2 FQGNSA. The CDR3 here is CASSLGWTGNSPLHF. The CDR3 DNA sequence: TGTGCCAGCAGCCTAGGTTGGACAGGGAATTCACCCCTCCACTTT.

The rearrangement uses TRBV6-5 and TRBJ2-7; D is perhaps TRBD1 (5 bases). This CDR3 has 14 residues. Germline V gene lookup returns CDR1 MNHEY and CDR2 SVGAGI. Deletions cut 9 bases from V and 0 bases from J, with 15 bases between. The CDR3 DNA follows: TGTGCCAGTGGGGAACAGGTGAGCTCCTACGAGCAGTACTTC. Translation gives CASGEQVSSYEQYF.